These 14 T cell receptor beta chains share one sample of origin, sequenced in a study of OX40 agonist ivuxolimab in advanced cancers. Sequenced by immunoSEQ multiplex PCR; TCRdb stores in-frame clones only, minus some. The sample has 55,000 to 60,000 clones, 88% seen once; the top ten hold about 3.3%. This specimen consisted of CD4+ or CD8+ T cells sorted from blood, obtained in a trial of the OX40 agonist ivuxolimab. These receptors all stem from an adult with an advanced solid tumor such as melanoma, head and neck, liver or kidney cancer.

The chain is built from TRBV6-1 and TRBJ1-2, with no clear D. CDR3 length: 13 residues. V was pared by 2 bases and J by 2 bases, with 6 bases between. CDR1 and CDR2 from the germline V gene are MNHNS and SASEGT. The DNA of the CDR3 is TGTGCCAGCAGTGAACTAAGCAACTATGGCTACACCTTC. This gives the protein CASSELSNYGYTF.

V usage is TRBV28 and J usage is TRBJ2-7; D unresolved. Trimming shortened V by 10 bases and J by 3 bases, and 7 bases separated the two germline ends. The CDR3 loop spans 10 amino acids. Germline V gene lookup returns CDR1 MDHEN and CDR2 SYDVKM. CDR3 sequence reads: CATELYEQYF. In nucleotides, the CDR3 is TGTGCCACCGAACTCTACGAGCAGTACTTC.

The chain couples TRBV4-2 to TRBJ1-2; D not certain. Trimming removed 4 bases at V and 2 bases at J, with 11 bases between. Germline loops: CDR1 LGHNA, CDR2 YNFKEQ. The CDR3 is 14 amino acids. CDR3 nucleotides: TGTGCCAGCAGCCGAGGACGGGAAAACTATGGCTACACCTTC. This sequence encodes CASSRGRENYGYTF.

This chain uses TRBV30 with TRBJ1-2, with D possibly TRBD1 on 5 matching bases. This CDR3 is built from 16 residues. The V gene lost 2 bases and the J gene lost 3 bases, with 19 bases spanning the gap. Germline loops: CDR1 GTSNPN, CDR2 SVGIG (reference sequence). This chain's CDR3 is CAWSYTPPGTDYGYTF. DNA of the CDR3: TGTGCCTGGAGTTATACCCCCCCCGGGACGGACTATGGCTACACCTTC. The whole variable domain, remainder taken from reference TRBV30 and TRBJ1-2, is SQTIHQWPATLVQPVGSPLSLECTVEGTSNPNLYWYRQAAGRGLQLLFYSVGIGQISSEVPQNLSASRPQDRQFILSSKKLLLSDSGFYLCAWSYTPPGTDYGYTFGSGTRLTVV.

The sample holds one count of this clone. The V call is TRBV19, the J call TRBJ2-1; D gene unclear. Germline CDR1 reads LNHDA; CDR2 reads SQIVND (reference sequence). Trimming took 0 bases from V and 5 from J, leaving 26 bases between them. There are 20 residues in the CDR3. CDR3 sequence reads: CASSIEAFNRFPGGDNEQFF. As DNA, the CDR3 is TGTGCCAGTAGTATAGAGGCTTTCAATCGCTTTCCGGGCGGTGACAATGAGCAGTTCTTC.

The rearrangement uses TRBV19 and TRBJ2-6; D call uncertain. Germline values: CDR1 LNHDA, CDR2 SQIVND (reference sequence). The CDR3 length is 16 residues. Trimming pared 3 bases from V and 0 bases from J, leaving 9 bases between. DNA of the CDR3: TGTGCCAGTAGTATCGTCAGAAGCTCTGGGGCCAACGTCCTGACTTTC. This gives the protein CASSIVRSSGANVLTF.

This clone was detected only once. The chain joins TRBV4-3 to TRBJ2-3; 10 nucleotides agree with TRBD2. The CDR3 is 16 amino acids. V dropped 1 base and J dropped 6; count of bases not matched to a gene: 7. The germline V gene encodes CDR1 LGHNA and CDR2 YSLEER. The CDR3 loop is CASSQASSGSADTQYF. CDR3 sequence (DNA): TGCGCCAGCAGCCAAGCTTCTAGCGGGAGTGCGGATACGCAGTATTTT.

The J gene is TRBJ2-1, the V gene TRBV5-1, with 7 nucleotides matching TRBD2. The CDR3 contains 15 residues. V trimming: 4 bases; J trimming: 2 bases; junction bases outside the gene matches: 6. In germline, CDR1 is SGHRS, CDR2 YFSETQ. The CDR3 coding sequence is TGCGCCAGCAGCACTTCTAGCGGTCCCTACAATGAGCAGTTCTTC. It encodes CASSTSSGPYNEQFF.

The sample holds one count of this clone. The chain uses TRBV30 and TRBJ2-3, with 7 positions matching TRBD2. V gave up 4 bases and J gave up 2 bases; unmatched junction bases: 6. This CDR3 is 14 amino acids long. Looked up from germline, CDR1 is GTSNPN and CDR2 is SVGIG (reference sequence). CDR3 DNA: TGTGCCTGGACTAAGCGGGAAATCACAGATACGCAGTATTTT. It codes for CAWTKREITDTQYF. Filled out from reference TRBV30 and TRBJ2-3, the complete variable domain reads SQTIHQWPATLVQPVGSPLSLECTVEGTSNPNLYWYRQAAGRGLQLLFYSVGIGQISSEVPQNLSASRPQDRQFILSSKKLLLSDSGFYLCAWTKREITDTQYFGPGTRLTVL.

This clone was seen more than once but under ten times. J is TRBJ2-7 and V is TRBV18; 7 bases line up with TRBD1. The CDR3 is made up of 14 amino acids. Per germline, CDR1 KGHSH and CDR2 LQKENI. The J segment lost 4 bases and the V segment lost 0 bases, leaving 3 bases of the junction unmatched. CDR3 amino acids: CASSPPGGMYEQYF. DNA for the CDR3: TGTGCCAGCTCACCACCAGGGGGCATGTACGAGCAGTACTTC.

The chain couples TRBV29-1 to TRBJ2-3; 8 bases fit TRBD1. The CDR3 covers 14 residues. V dropped 7 bases and J dropped 2; count of bases not matched to a gene: 8. Germline loops: CDR1 SQVTM, CDR2 ANQGSEA. Here the CDR3 reads CSGTTGALTDTQYF. The CDR3 DNA reads TGCAGCGGTACGACAGGGGCCCTCACAGATACGCAGTATTTT.

V is TRBV6-6 and J is TRBJ1-3; D unresolved. V lost 7 bases to trimming and J lost 1 base, with 8 bases between them. CDR3 size: 13 residues. Germline-derived CDR1 and CDR2 are MNHNY and SVGAGI (reference sequence). CDR3 DNA: TGTGCCAGCATGCGGGGATCTGGAAACACCATATATTTT. Translating it yields CASMRGSGNTIYF.

This clone came up once. The chain links TRBV6-1 to TRBJ1-5, with 9 bases aligning to TRBD1. The V segment lost 4 bases and the J segment 5 bases; nucleotides outside the gene matches: 12. This CDR3 has 17 amino acids. CDR1 MNHNS and CDR2 SASEGT come from the germline V gene. The CDR3 is CASSVFPRTGADQPQHF. CDR3 sequence (DNA): TGTGCCAGCAGTGTCTTCCCACGGACAGGGGCTGATCAGCCCCAGCATTTT.

In nucleotides, the CDR3 is TGTGCCAGCAGCTCGGGGGACGTGGGGCAGTATTTT. Its protein product is CASSSGDVGQYF. The rearrangement links TRBV5-4 to TRBJ2-3; D is perhaps TRBD2 (6 bases). V was cut by 3 bases and J by 11 bases, with 13 bases left in between. Germline values: CDR1 SGHNT, CDR2 YYREEE (reference sequence). This CDR3 region has 12 residues.